The next 10 T cell receptor beta chains were all read from a single sample in a study of cytomegalovirus exposure and HLA in healthy donors. PCR involved 60 Vbeta and 13 Jbeta primers. TCRdb keeps only in-frame clones here, not all; method: immunoSEQ multiplex PCR. The sample lists roughly 120,000 clones; over 60% were seen once. Sequenced sample: PBMCs. These receptors were collected from a man between 50 and 59 years old in good health and CMV-seronegative.

V and J are TRBV5-4 and TRBJ1-1; tentatively, D is TRBD1 (5 bases). The V and J ends lost 5 bases and 0 bases respectively, with 14 bases between them. Germline values: CDR1 SGHNT, CDR2 YYREEE (reference sequence). The CDR3 runs 15 residues. In nucleotides, the CDR3 is TGTGCCAGCAGTTTTCTTAAGGGGTTGAACACTGAAGCTTTCTTT. Protein product: CASSFLKGLNTEAFF.

The chain links TRBV7-9 to TRBJ2-7, with 7 nucleotides matching TRBD2. Germline-derived CDR1 and CDR2 are SEHNR and FQNEAQ (reference sequence). This CDR3 spans 17 amino acids. Losses at the gene ends were 2 bases for V and 5 bases for J; bases not matched to a gene: 15. The CDR3 is CASSLSFDLAVPDEQYF. DNA for the CDR3: TGTGCCAGCAGCTTAAGCTTCGATCTAGCGGTGCCGGACGAGCAGTACTTC.

CDR3 DNA sequence: TGTGCCACGACTCCGGGAACTTTCTATGGCTACACCTTC. Its translation is CATTPGTFYGYTF. The V call is TRBV28, the J call TRBJ1-2; D not certain. V was trimmed by 10 bases and J by 4 bases, leaving 16 bases between them. Germline CDR1 is MDHEN and CDR2 is SYDVKM. The CDR3 loop spans 13 amino acids.

The chain combines TRBV4-3 with TRBJ2-1; 9 nucleotides match TRBD1. The V and J ends lost 4 bases and 7 bases, in that order; junction bases with no gene match: 8. This CDR3 has 15 amino acids. Germline CDR1 reads LGHNA; CDR2 reads YSLEER. For the CDR3, the DNA is TGCGCCAGCAGCCCCCAAGGCGGGACAGGGAATGAGCAGTTCTTC. It encodes CASSPQGGTGNEQFF.

This chain joins TRBV30 and TRBJ1-2; 7 nucleotides match TRBD1. This CDR3 spans 12 amino acids. J lost 8 bases, V lost 1 base, and 4 bases had no gene match. Germline CDR1 reads GTSNPN; CDR2 reads SVGIG (reference sequence). CDR3 nucleotides: TGTGCCTGGAGTGGGGACAGTGGCGGCTACACCTTC. Translation: CAWSGDSGGYTF.

The chain is built from TRBV4-1 and TRBJ2-5, with 10 bases identical to TRBD1. The CDR3 has 15 residues. From germline, CDR1 is MGHRA and CDR2 YSYEKL. V dropped 4 bases and J dropped 5; count of bases not matched to a gene: 7. CDR3 protein: CASSRGQGVRETQYF. In DNA, the CDR3 is TGCGCCAGCAGCCGCGGACAGGGGGTTCGGGAGACCCAGTACTTC.

The chain combines TRBV11-3 with TRBJ2-2; the match to TRBD1 covers 7 bases. The CDR3 contains 15 residues. Germline assignment: CDR1 SGHNT and CDR2 YENEEA. V dropped 1 base and J dropped 6; count of bases not matched to a gene: 5. The CDR3 DNA reads TGTGCCAGCAGCTTAGTCACAGGGGCCCCCGGGGAGCTGTTTTTT. Its translation is CASSLVTGAPGELFF.

The chain links TRBV19 to TRBJ1-1; 9 bases align to TRBD1. The CDR3 covers 14 residues. V was clipped by 3 bases and J by 8 bases; unmatched bases: 7. Germline CDR1 and CDR2: LNHDA and SQIVND (reference sequence). The CDR3 DNA is TGTGCCAGTAGTATTTCGACAGGGGGGAAGGAAGCTTTCTTT. This encodes CASSISTGGKEAFF. The entire variable domain, with the rest obtained from reference TRBV19 and TRBJ1-1, is as follows: DGGITQSPKYLFRKEGQNVTLSCEQNLNHDAMYWYRQDPGQGLRLIYYSQIVNDFQKGDIAEGYSVSREKKESFPLTVTSAQKNPTAFYLCASSISTGGKEAFFGQGTRLTVV.

In its sample, this clone was seen many times. The chain is built from TRBV6-5 and TRBJ1-2; perhaps TRBD1 as D (5 bases). V lost 2 bases and J 2 bases, leaving 12 bases between the germline ends. CDR3 length equals 15 residues. Germline-derived CDR1 and CDR2 are MNHEY and SVGAGI. The CDR3 nucleotides read TGTGCCAGCAGTTACCAGGGTCGCCTAAACTATGGCTACACCTTC. It translates to CASSYQGRLNYGYTF.

This clone was seen a few times. The CDR3 sequence is CASSEPGQGNEKLFF. The CDR3 region has the DNA TGTGCCAGCAGTGAACCGGGACAGGGAAATGAAAAACTGTTTTTT. V usage is TRBV6-1 and J usage is TRBJ1-4; 9 bases fit TRBD1. The CDR3 covers 15 residues. Germline V gene lookup returns CDR1 MNHNS and CDR2 SASEGT. After removal of 2 bases from V and 5 bases from J, the junction contained 3 bases not matched to a gene.